This is a list of T cell receptor beta chains from one sample in a study of cytomegalovirus exposure and HLA in healthy donors. Repertoires were generated with immunoSEQ multiplex PCR, while TCRdb's copy carries only in-frame clones and drops some. This sample has about 110,000 clones, with about 86% found just once. The sample comprised PBMCs. The receptors shown here come from a man aged 40-49 years in good health and CMV-seronegative. Each CDR3 is given without its conserved first and last residue. Each record gives: J gene, D gene, CDR3 length, V gene, CDR3 protein. The D gene is left open where the match is weak.

>TRBJ1-4|NA|14|TRBV5-1
ASSLAGRTTNEKLF
>TRBJ1-1|NA|10|TRBV18
ASLQGGTEAF
>TRBJ2-2|NA|10|TRBV27
ASSPPLGELF
>TRBJ1-2|NA|12|TRBV5-1
ASSLLPGEDGYT
>TRBJ2-5|TRBD1|11|TRBV5-4
ASSVTGGETQY
>TRBJ1-2|TRBD1|9|TRBV30
AQGGLYGYT
>TRBJ1-1|NA|12|TRBV6-5
ASSYSSTGLDAF
>TRBJ1-1|NA|11|TRBV5-6
ASSLVRGTEAF
>TRBJ2-7|NA|13|TRBV4-1
ASSQVGAGSYEQY
>TRBJ1-1|NA|12|TRBV6-1
ASSLSRANTEAF
>TRBJ1-5|TRBD1|13|TRBV4-2
ASSPVQGAEQPQH
>TRBJ2-7|TRBD2|14|TRBV9
ASSPLGTSGLYEQY
>TRBJ2-7|TRBD1|14|TRBV7-9
ASSFFGTGSSYEQY
>TRBJ1-4|NA|12|TRBV28
ASSALGQNEKLF
>TRBJ1-5|NA|10|TRBV7-9
ASSLRSQPQH
>TRBJ1-2|TRBD1|15|TRBV10-3
AINEPLKTGTGAGYT
>TRBJ2-5|TRBD2|13|TRBV29-1
SVSSIAGGQETQY
>TRBJ1-1|TRBD1|13|TRBV5-1
ASSSGTGMNTEAF
>TRBJ1-1|NA|12|TRBV6-4
ASSQFGVEGEAF
>TRBJ1-3|TRBD1|15|TRBV15
ATSREGTGRSGNTIY
>TRBJ2-2|TRBD2|15|TRBV7-6
ASSLGAGGPGTGELF
>TRBJ2-2|TRBD1|12|TRBV6-4
ASSGTGDTGELF
>TRBJ2-1|TRBD2|15|TRBV5-1
ASSSGTSSLSYNEQF
>TRBJ2-1|TRBD1|11|TRBV29-1
SVGDRKYNEQF
>TRBJ2-1|NA|12|TRBV9
ASSATDRYNEQF
>TRBJ1-4|TRBD1|13|TRBV30
AWSLSGQGAQKLF
>TRBJ1-4|NA|14|TRBV4-3
ASSQRQGGWLEKLF
>TRBJ2-6|TRBD1|16|TRBV29-1
SVPSGQGALSGANVLT
>TRBJ2-3|NA|13|TRBV9
ASSARTDAPDTQY
>TRBJ1-1|NA|16|TRBV15
ATSRSSLPGQLNTEAF
>TRBJ2-7|TRBD1|11|TRBV6-5
ASSRDRRGEQY
>TRBJ1-1|TRBD1|12|TRBV5-4
ASSAQGARTEAF
>TRBJ1-3|TRBD1|14|TRBV5-1
ASSFVGQGSGNTIY
>TRBJ1-2|TRBD1|8|TRBV6-5
ASRGQGLT
>TRBJ1-3|TRBD1|13|TRBV25-1
ASTAGTGGRNTIY
>TRBJ2-7|TRBD1|14|TRBV2
ASSETTGVEMYEQY
>TRBJ2-5|TRBD1|13|TRBV19
ASSMGQASQETQY
>TRBJ2-3|TRBD1|12|TRBV5-8
ASSLEQGTDTQY
>TRBJ1-5|NA|13|TRBV5-1
ASSLEGGSNQPQH
>TRBJ2-1|TRBD1|13|TRBV6-5
ASSPRQGRSNEQF
>TRBJ2-3|NA|13|TRBV7-3
ASSAQGITTDTQY
>TRBJ2-1|NA|14|TRBV13
ASSLDRETQYNEQF
>TRBJ1-2|TRBD1|14|TRBV28
ASGQGISVFNYGYT
>TRBJ2-6|TRBD1|14|TRBV9
ASSATGAWGANVLT
>TRBJ1-4|NA|13|TRBV4-1
ASSHRQLNNEKLF
>TRBJ1-1|NA|13|TRBV9
ASSVGAGVNTEAF
>TRBJ1-1|NA|11|TRBV19
ASSSQGRYEAF
>TRBJ2-3|NA|14|TRBV4-2
ASSPPGRVSTDTQY
>TRBJ1-5|NA|14|TRBV28
ASSLRQTLPNQPQH
>TRBJ2-3|TRBD2|12|TRBV2
ASSAGGNTDTQY
>TRBJ2-1|TRBD2|14|TRBV5-4
ASSLGTSGLYNEQF
>TRBJ2-5|NA|12|TRBV10-3
ASSGGGSQETQY
>TRBJ1-1|NA|10|TRBV28
ASSLRGAEAF
>TRBJ2-7|TRBD1|13|TRBV6-1
ASSAPTGGLYEQY
>TRBJ1-4|NA|13|TRBV19
ASSGINKSNEKLF